A single sample is the source of the 28 T cell receptor beta chains below, sequenced in a study of shared clonotypes between healthy human individuals (TCRdb year 2020). Library prep was done by the immunoSEQ multiplex PCR assay. TCRdb obtained this table from immuneACCESS and retained in-frame rearrangements with V and J assigned. These tables miss some clones; where compared with another copy, unresolved V genes account for less than half of the shortfall, and the remainder is unexplained. The sample table shows about 2 million clones, and roughly 95% are seen once. The leading ten clones occupy 0.13% of the sample. Sequenced material: naive CD4+ T cells sorted from blood. Read against the paper, the sample's cell subset or site label means: CD45RA+ positively selected. The receptors were sampled from a man between 18 and 35 years old in good health.

V is TRBV4-1 and J is TRBJ1-6; TRBD1 matches at 8 bases. This CDR3 has 15 residues. Germline-derived CDR1 and CDR2 are MGHRA and YSYEKL. The V segment lost 4 bases and the J segment 7 bases; nucleotides outside the gene matches: 6. This chain's CDR3 is CASSPQQGGNSPLHF. In DNA form, the CDR3 reads TGCGCCAGCAGCCCACAACAGGGGGGGAATTCACCCCTCCACTTT.

The rearrangement joins TRBV19 to TRBJ1-5; 10 nucleotides match TRBD1. The CDR3 runs to 16 residues. V lost 4 bases to trimming and J lost 7 bases; unmatched junction nucleotides: 10. CDR1 and CDR2 from the germline V gene are LNHDA and SQIVND (reference sequence). CDR3 DNA sequence: TGTGCCAGTAGTAAGAGACAGGGGGCAACTCCACAGCCCCAGCATTTT. Amino acids: CASSKRQGATPQPQHF.

This chain connects TRBV29-1 to TRBJ2-1, with TRBD2 identical over 11 bases. Trimming cost V 5 bases and J 9 bases; bases outside gene matches: 12. Germline CDR1 SQVTM, CDR2 ANQGSEA. The CDR3 runs to 15 residues. The CDR3 coding sequence is TGCAGCGTTAGAAACCTAGCGGGGGGCCCTGGTGAGCAGTTCTTC. Translation: CSVRNLAGGPGEQFF.

The CDR3 spells CASSEPQGSVETQYF. The CDR3 region has the DNA TGTGCCAGCAGTGAGCCACAGGGATCTGTTGAGACCCAGTACTTC. The chain employs TRBV25-1 and TRBJ2-5; D might be TRBD1 (6 bases). CDR1 and CDR2 (germline): MGHDK, SYGVNS. The CDR3 loop spans 15 amino acids. Trimming pared 3 bases from V and 5 bases from J, leaving 16 bases between.

The V call is TRBV28, the J call TRBJ2-3; 9 bases align to TRBD1. Germline-derived CDR1 and CDR2 are MDHEN and SYDVKM. V gave up 7 bases and J gave up 3 bases; unmatched junction bases: 2. This CDR3 has 13 residues. This CDR3 reads CASKTGGTDTQYF. In DNA form, the CDR3 reads TGTGCCAGCAAGACAGGGGGAACAGATACGCAGTATTTT.

This chain uses TRBV7-9 with TRBJ1-6; D gene ambiguous. The length of the CDR3 is 17 residues. V lost 2 bases, J lost 0 bases, and 11 bases lay in between. Germline V gene sequence: CDR1 SEHNR, CDR2 FQNEAQ (reference sequence). The CDR3 coding sequence is TGTGCCAGCAGCTTATTTGACGGTAACTCCTATAATTCACCCCTCCACTTT. Encoded protein: CASSLFDGNSYNSPLHF.

The chain joins TRBV27 to TRBJ2-5, with TRBD2 identical over 10 bases. CDR1 MNHEY and CDR2 SMNVEV come from the germline V gene (reference sequence). The CDR3 is 16 residues long. V lost 5 bases, J lost 5 bases, and 11 bases stayed unmatched. CDR3 sequence: CASSPSGTSVLETQYF. CDR3 nucleotides: TGTGCCAGCAGTCCTTCCGGGACTAGCGTACTGGAGACCCAGTACTTC.

CDR3: CASGRGDPNSPLHF. The CDR3 DNA is TGCGCCAGCGGGCGGGGGGATCCTAATTCACCCCTCCACTTT. The chain couples TRBV5-1 to TRBJ1-6, with a weak D call TRBD1 (5 bases). This CDR3 contains 14 residues. The germline gives CDR1 SGHRS, CDR2 YFSETQ. Trimming left V 7 bases short and J 6 bases short, with 14 bases between.

The V gene is TRBV18, the J gene TRBJ1-2; TRBD1 matches at 7 bases. CDR1 is KGHSH and CDR2 is LQKENI in the germline V gene. This CDR3 is 15 amino acids long. The junction had 10 bases not matched to a gene; V was cut back by 3 bases and J by 6 bases. CDR3 in DNA: TGTGCCAGCTCACCGCTCCCTCAGGGGGAGAATGGCTACACCTTC. The encoded protein is CASSPLPQGENGYTF.

On this clone itself: The junction and the germline gene differ at one end; a read error may be behind it. The gene calls are TRBV5-4 and TRBJ2-3; D uncertain. Germline assignment: CDR1 SGHNT and CDR2 YYREEE (reference sequence). CDR3 length equals 16 residues. Here the CDR3 DNA reads TGCGCCAGCAGCCAATCCGGCGTACTTAGCACAGATACGCAGTATTTT. Protein sequence: CASSQSGVLSTDTQYF.

This rearrangement joins TRBV6-5 to TRBJ2-2; possibly TRBD2 for D (5 bases). The CDR3 totals 15 residues. V gave up 5 bases and J gave up 2 bases, with 12 bases separating them. Per the germline V gene, CDR1 is MNHEY and CDR2 is SVGAGI. CDR3 amino acids: CASSRWESNTGELFF. The DNA of the CDR3 is TGTGCCAGCAGTAGGTGGGAGAGTAACACCGGGGAGCTGTTTTTT.

This rearrangement joins TRBV7-2 to TRBJ1-4; D not resolved. Germline V gene sequence: CDR1 SGHTA, CDR2 FQGNSA. This CDR3 is 16 amino acids long. V shed 2 bases and J shed 0 bases, with 10 bases lying between them. CDR3 residues: CASSLKKAATNEKLFF. In DNA, the CDR3 is TGTGCCAGCAGCTTAAAGAAGGCTGCAACTAATGAAAAACTGTTTTTT.

Only one count was recorded for this clone. The chain links TRBV28 to TRBJ1-6; a possible D gene is TRBD1 (5 bases). Germline lookup yields CDR1 MDHEN and CDR2 SYDVKM. This CDR3 spans 14 amino acids. V was cut by 5 bases and J by 8 bases, with 13 bases left in between. As DNA, the CDR3 is TGTGCCAGCAGTCTCGGGGGTCAACATTCACCCCTCCACTTT. Encoded protein: CASSLGGQHSPLHF.

The sample holds one count of this clone. DNA of the CDR3: TGTGCCAGCTCACCGCGGGACAGGGGGCAAGGAAACACCATATATTTT. Translated: CASSPRDRGQGNTIYF. The chain links TRBV18 to TRBJ1-3; 12 nucleotides align to TRBD1. CDR1 KGHSH and CDR2 LQKENI come from the germline V gene. CDR3 size: 16 residues. Trimming took 3 bases from V and 4 from J; bases not matched to a gene: 4.

This clone was observed a handful of times. The CDR3 here is CASTGGLASDEQFF. The DNA of the CDR3 is TGTGCCAGTACGGGGGGACTAGCGAGCGATGAGCAGTTCTTC. The V and J genes are TRBV19 and TRBJ2-1, with TRBD2 identical over 10 bases. The CDR3 sequence is 14 residues long. The V gene's germline CDR1 is LNHDA and CDR2 SQIVND (reference sequence). V trimming: 7 bases; J trimming: 8 bases; junction bases outside the gene matches: 8.

V and J are TRBV6-5 and TRBJ2-7; D gene uncertain. Germline-derived CDR1 and CDR2 are MNHEY and SVGAGI. The germline V and J ends were trimmed by 2 bases and 2 bases, with 10 bases remaining between them. The CDR3 has 14 residues. The chain's CDR3 is CASSYRVLAYEQYF. As DNA, the CDR3 is TGTGCCAGCAGTTACAGGGTTTTGGCCTACGAGCAGTACTTC.

This chain joins TRBV5-1 and TRBJ2-3; 10 bases are shared with TRBD2. Per germline, CDR1 SGHRS and CDR2 YFSETQ. The CDR3 loop spans 17 amino acids. V dropped 0 bases and J dropped 5; count of bases not matched to a gene: 9. CDR3 in DNA: TGCGCCAGCAGCTTGGTCCCTAGCGGGAGTAGTGAAGATACGCAGTATTTT. This sequence encodes CASSLVPSGSSEDTQYF.

The rearrangement joins TRBV2 to TRBJ1-4; D unclear. Germline V gene data show CDR1 as SNHLY and CDR2 as FYNNEI. V lost 3 bases, J lost 1 base, and 6 bases lay in between. The CDR3 loop spans 14 amino acids. The CDR3 coding sequence is TGTGCCAGCAGTGAGACCGAAACTAATGAAAAACTGTTTTTT. This sequence encodes CASSETETNEKLFF.

This clone was seen only once. The V call is TRBV29-1, the J call TRBJ1-5, with D possibly matching TRBD1 (6 bases). V dropped 6 bases and J dropped 1 base, with 10 bases sitting between them. CDR3 length equals 13 residues. Germline-derived CDR1 and CDR2 are SQVTM and ANQGSEA. The CDR3 loop is CSVVDRSNQPQHF. In DNA, the CDR3 is TGCAGCGTGGTTGACAGGAGCAATCAGCCCCAGCATTTT.

The chain links TRBV5-6 to TRBJ1-2; D remains unclear. V lost 6 bases and J lost 2, with 14 bases in between. CDR1 and CDR2 (germline): SGHDT, YYEEEE. The CDR3 extends over 14 amino acids. In DNA, the CDR3 is TGTGCCAGCACCCCCATCGGGCAGAACTATGGCTACACCTTC. Encoded protein: CASTPIGQNYGYTF.

The CDR3 reads CASSFISNEQFF. In DNA, the CDR3 is TGTGCCAGCAGCTTCATAAGCAATGAGCAGTTCTTC. This chain links TRBV7-2 with TRBJ2-1, with no clear D. In germline, CDR1 is SGHTA, CDR2 FQGNSA. V lost 3 bases, J lost 6 bases, and 6 bases lay in between. The CDR3 runs 12 residues.

The chain couples TRBV28 to TRBJ1-2; possible D gene TRBD1, 6 bases. CDR3 length equals 12 residues. V lost 11 bases to trimming and J lost 1 base, with 11 bases between them. Germline CDR1 and CDR2: MDHEN and SYDVKM. This CDR3 reads CAGGRNNYGYTF. Here the CDR3 DNA reads TGTGCCGGGGGGCGTAATAACTATGGCTACACCTTC.

Regarding this clone: This CDR3 is also generated by other DNA sequences in the sample. Written as DNA, the CDR3 is TGCGCCAGCAGCTTGGACAGATCCACAGATACGCAGTATTTT. Encoded protein: CASSLDRSTDTQYF. This sequence joins TRBV5-1 and TRBJ2-3; D is undetermined. This CDR3 has 14 amino acids. Trimming stripped 0 bases from V and 2 bases from J, with 7 bases between. In germline, CDR1 is SGHRS, CDR2 YFSETQ.

As DNA, the CDR3 is TGTGCCAGCAGTTTGGCAGGAGGAAATTCACCCCTCCACTTT. Its protein product is CASSLAGGNSPLHF. This chain uses TRBV28 with TRBJ1-6; D ambiguous. Germline lookup yields CDR1 MDHEN and CDR2 SYDVKM. V was pared by 3 bases and J by 7 bases, with 10 bases between. There are 14 residues in the CDR3.

This chain connects TRBV25-1 to TRBJ2-1, with 8 bases identical to TRBD1. Germline V lookup: CDR1 MGHDK, CDR2 SYGVNS. CDR3 length: 15 amino acids. V dropped 4 bases and J dropped 0; count of bases not matched to a gene: 2. CDR3: CASSVTGGSYNEQFF. CDR3 sequence (DNA): TGTGCCAGCAGTGTCACAGGGGGCTCCTACAATGAGCAGTTCTTC.

This sequence joins TRBV25-1 and TRBJ1-6; D is unclear. The CDR3 sequence is 15 residues long. Germline lookup yields CDR1 MGHDK and CDR2 SYGVNS. V was shortened by 2 bases and J by 6 bases, with 11 bases between the two germline ends. CDR3 bases: TGTGCCAGCAGTGAAAAAAAGTCTAGTAATTCACCCCTCCACTTT. As protein: CASSEKKSSNSPLHF. The variable domain in full, completed from reference TRBV25-1 and TRBJ1-6, reads EADIYQTPRYLVIGTGKKITLECSQTMGHDKMYWYQQDPGMELHLIHYSYGVNSTEKGDLSSESTVSRIRTEHFPLTLESARPSHTSQYLCASSEKKSSNSPLHFGNGTRLTVT.

Notes on this clone: This CDR3 is also generated by other DNA sequences in the sample. The rearrangement joins TRBV10-3 to TRBJ2-2; unclear D gene. Germline lookup yields CDR1 ENHRY and CDR2 SYGVKD. This CDR3 is built from 12 residues. V lost 0 bases and J lost 7, with 3 bases in between. CDR3 sequence reads: CAISESVGELFF. The CDR3 coding sequence is TGTGCCATCAGTGAGTCGGTCGGGGAGCTGTTTTTT.

This chain joins TRBV27 and TRBJ2-3; 8 bases are a match to TRBD1. V shed 2 bases and J 5 bases; nucleotides not matched to a gene: 3. This CDR3 region has 14 residues. Looked up from germline, CDR1 is MNHEY and CDR2 is SMNVEV (reference sequence). The CDR3 region has the DNA TGTGCCAGCAGTTTACGGACAGGGAGAGATACGCAGTATTTT. It encodes CASSLRTGRDTQYF.